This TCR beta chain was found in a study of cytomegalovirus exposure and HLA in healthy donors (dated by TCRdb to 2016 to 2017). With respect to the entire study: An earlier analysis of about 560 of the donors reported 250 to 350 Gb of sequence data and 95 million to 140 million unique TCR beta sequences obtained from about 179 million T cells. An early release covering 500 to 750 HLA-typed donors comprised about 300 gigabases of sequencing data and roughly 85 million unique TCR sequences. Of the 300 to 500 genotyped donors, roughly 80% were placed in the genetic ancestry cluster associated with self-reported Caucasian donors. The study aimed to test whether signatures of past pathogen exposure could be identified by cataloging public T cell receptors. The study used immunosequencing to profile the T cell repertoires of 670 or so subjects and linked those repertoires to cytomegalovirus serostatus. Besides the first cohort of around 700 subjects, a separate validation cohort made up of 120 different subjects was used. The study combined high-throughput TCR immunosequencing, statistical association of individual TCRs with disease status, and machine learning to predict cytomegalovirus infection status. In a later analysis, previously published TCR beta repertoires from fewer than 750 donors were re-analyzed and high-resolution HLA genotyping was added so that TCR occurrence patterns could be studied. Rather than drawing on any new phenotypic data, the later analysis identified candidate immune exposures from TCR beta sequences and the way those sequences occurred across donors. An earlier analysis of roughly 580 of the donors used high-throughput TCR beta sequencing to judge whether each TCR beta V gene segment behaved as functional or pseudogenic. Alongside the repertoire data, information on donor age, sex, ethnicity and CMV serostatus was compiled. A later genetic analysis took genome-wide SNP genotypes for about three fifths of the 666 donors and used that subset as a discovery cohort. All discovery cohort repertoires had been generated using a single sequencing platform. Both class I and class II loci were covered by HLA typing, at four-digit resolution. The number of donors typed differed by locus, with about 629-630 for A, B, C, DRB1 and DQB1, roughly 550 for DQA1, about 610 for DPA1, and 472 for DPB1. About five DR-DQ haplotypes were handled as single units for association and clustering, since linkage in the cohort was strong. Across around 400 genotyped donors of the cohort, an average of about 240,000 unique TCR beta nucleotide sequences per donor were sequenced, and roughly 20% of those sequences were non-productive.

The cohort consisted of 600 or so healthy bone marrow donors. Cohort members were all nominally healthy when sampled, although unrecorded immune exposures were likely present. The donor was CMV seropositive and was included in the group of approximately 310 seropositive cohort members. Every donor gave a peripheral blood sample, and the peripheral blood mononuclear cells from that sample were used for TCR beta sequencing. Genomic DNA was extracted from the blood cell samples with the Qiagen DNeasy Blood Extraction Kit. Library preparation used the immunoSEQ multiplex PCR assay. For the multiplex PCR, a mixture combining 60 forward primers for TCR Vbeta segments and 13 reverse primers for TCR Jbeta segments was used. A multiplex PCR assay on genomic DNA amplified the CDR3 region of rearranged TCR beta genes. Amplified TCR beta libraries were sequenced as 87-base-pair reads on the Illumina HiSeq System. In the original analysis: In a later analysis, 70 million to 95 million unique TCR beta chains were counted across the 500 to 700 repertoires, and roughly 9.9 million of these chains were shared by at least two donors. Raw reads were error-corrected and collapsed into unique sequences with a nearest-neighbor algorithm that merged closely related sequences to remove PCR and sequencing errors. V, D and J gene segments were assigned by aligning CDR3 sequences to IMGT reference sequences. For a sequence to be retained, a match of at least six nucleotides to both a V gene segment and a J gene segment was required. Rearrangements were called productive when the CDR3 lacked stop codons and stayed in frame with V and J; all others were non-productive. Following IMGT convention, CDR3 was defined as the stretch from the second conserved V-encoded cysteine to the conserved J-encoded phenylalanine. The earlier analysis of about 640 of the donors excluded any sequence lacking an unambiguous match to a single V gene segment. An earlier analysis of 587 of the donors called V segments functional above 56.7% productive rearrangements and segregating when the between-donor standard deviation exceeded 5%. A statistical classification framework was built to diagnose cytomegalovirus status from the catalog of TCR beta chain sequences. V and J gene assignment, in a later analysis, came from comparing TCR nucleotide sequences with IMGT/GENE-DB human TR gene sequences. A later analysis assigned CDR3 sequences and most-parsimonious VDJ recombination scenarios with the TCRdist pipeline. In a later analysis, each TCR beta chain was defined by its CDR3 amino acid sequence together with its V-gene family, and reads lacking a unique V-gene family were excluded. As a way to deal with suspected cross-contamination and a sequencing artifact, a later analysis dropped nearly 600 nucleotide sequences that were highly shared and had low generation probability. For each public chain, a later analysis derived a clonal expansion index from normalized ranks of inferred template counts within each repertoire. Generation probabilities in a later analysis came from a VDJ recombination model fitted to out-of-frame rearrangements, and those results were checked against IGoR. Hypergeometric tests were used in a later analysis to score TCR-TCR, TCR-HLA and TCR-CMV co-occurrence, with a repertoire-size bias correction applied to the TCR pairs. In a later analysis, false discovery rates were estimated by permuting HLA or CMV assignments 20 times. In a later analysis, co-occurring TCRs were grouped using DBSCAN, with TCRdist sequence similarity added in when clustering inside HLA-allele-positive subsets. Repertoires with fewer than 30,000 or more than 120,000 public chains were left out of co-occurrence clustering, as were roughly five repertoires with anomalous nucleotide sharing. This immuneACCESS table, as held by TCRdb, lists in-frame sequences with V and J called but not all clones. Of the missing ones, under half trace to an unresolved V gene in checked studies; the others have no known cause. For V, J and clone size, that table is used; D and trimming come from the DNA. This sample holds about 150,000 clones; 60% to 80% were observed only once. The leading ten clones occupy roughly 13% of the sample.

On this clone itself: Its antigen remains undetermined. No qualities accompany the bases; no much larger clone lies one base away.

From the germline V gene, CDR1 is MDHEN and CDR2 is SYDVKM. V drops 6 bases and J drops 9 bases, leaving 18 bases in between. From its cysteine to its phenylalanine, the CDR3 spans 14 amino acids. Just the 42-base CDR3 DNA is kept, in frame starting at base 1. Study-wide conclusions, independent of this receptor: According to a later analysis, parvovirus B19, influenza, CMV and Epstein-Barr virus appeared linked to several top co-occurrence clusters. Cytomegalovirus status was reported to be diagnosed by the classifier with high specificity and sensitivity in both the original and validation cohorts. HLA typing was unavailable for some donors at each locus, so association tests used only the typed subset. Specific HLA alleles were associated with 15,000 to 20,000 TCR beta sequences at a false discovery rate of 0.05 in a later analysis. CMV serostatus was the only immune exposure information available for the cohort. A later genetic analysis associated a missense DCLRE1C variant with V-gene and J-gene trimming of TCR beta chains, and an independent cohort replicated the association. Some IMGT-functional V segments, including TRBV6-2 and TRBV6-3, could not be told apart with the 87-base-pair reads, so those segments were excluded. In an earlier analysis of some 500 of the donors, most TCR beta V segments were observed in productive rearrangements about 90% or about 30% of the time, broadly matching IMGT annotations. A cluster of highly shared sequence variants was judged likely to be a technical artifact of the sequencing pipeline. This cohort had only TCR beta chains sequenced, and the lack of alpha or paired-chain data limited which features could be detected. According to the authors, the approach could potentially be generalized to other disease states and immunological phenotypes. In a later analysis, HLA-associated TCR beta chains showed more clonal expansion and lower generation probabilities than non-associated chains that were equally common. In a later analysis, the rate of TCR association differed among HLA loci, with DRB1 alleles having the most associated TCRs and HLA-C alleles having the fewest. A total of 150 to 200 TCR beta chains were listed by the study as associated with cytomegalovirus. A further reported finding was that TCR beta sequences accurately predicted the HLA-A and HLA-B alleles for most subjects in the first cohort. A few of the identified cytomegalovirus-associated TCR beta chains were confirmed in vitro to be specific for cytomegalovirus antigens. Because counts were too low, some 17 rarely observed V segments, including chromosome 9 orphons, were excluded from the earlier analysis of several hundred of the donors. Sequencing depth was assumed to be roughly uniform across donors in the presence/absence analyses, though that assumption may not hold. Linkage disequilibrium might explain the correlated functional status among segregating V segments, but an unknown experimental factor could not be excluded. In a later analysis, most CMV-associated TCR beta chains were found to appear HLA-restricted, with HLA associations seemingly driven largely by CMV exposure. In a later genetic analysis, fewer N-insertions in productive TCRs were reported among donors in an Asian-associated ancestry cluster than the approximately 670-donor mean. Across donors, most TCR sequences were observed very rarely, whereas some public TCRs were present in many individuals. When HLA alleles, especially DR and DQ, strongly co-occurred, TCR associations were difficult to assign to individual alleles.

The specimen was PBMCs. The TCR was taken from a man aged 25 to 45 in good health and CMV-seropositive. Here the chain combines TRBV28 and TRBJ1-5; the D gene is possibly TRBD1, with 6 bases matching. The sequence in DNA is TGTGCCAGCAGCGAAAGGGGGAACTCAAGGCCCCAGCATTTT. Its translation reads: CASSERGNSRPQHF.